A single T cell receptor (beta chain) is shown here with its context. Its target is not known. This entry belongs to a study of T-cell memory formation after mild COVID-19. As for the study in general: Across donors, TCR clusters were largely donor specific.

Germline CDR1 and CDR2: MNHEY and SVGEGT. V was shortened by 0 bases and J by 5 bases, with 8 bases between the two germline ends. The CDR3 loop spans 14 amino acids. Study-level findings and limits: Of the contracting clones, CD4+ ones lay mainly in CM and EM, and CD8+ ones in EMRA. Day 15 to 85 contractors were CD4/CD8 balanced; later expanders leaned CD4+.

Using constant-segment primers, 5'RACE produced TCR alpha and TCR beta cDNA libraries carrying sample barcodes and UMIs. Via MiXCR, TCRdb re-called the 5' RACE reads, giving one row per CDR3 protein. Among 450,000 to 650,000 distinct CDR3 sequences listed, 20% were seen once. The source of this sequence is an adult woman who had mild COVID-19 (a few samples of this study predate the infection). Cell type and time point are not known. J is TRBJ1-3 and V is TRBV6-2 or TRBV6-3; a possible D gene is TRBD1 (5 bases). The sequenced sample was PBMCs or a T cell subset sorted from them (not recorded which). The CDR3 DNA sequence: TGTGCCAGCAGTTACTCGGACACCCGAAACACCATATATTTT. Protein: CASSYSDTRNTIYF.